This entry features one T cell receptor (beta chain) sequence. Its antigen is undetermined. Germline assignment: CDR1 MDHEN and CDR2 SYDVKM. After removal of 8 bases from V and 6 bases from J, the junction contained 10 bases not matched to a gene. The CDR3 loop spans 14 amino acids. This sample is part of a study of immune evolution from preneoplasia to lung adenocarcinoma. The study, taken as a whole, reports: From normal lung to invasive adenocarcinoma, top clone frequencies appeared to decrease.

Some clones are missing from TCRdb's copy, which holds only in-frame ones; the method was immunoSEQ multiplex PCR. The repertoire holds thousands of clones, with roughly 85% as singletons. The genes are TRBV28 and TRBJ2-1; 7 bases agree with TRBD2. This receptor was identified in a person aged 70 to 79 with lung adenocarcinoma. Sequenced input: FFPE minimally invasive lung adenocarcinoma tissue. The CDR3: CASRLAGQSNEQFF. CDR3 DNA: TGTGCCAGCCGACTAGCAGGTCAGTCCAATGAGCAGTTCTTC.